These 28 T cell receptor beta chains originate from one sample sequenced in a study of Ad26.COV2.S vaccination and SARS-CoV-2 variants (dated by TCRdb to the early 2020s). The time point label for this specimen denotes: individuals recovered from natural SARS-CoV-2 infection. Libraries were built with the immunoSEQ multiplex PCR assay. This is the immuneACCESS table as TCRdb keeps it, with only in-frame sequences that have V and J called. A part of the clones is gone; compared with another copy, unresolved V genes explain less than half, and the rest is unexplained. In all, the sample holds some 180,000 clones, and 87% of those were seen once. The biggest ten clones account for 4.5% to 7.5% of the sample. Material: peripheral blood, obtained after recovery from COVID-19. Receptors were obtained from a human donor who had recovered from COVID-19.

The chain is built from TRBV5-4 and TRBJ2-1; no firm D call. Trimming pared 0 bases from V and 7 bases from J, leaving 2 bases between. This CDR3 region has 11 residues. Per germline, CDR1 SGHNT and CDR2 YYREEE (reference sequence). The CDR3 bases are TGTGCCAGCAGCTTGGCGAATGAGCAGTTCTTC. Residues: CASSLANEQFF.

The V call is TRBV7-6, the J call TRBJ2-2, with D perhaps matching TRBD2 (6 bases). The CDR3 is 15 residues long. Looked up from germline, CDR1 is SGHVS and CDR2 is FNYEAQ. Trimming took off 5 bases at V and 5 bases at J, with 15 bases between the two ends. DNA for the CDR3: TGTGCCAGCAGCACCCAGGGACTGGGGACCGGGGAGCTGTTTTTT. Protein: CASSTQGLGTGELFF.

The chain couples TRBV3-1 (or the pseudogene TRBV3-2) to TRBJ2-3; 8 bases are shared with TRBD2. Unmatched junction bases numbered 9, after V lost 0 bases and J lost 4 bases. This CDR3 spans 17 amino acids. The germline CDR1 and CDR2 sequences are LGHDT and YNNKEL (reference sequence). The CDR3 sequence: CASSQEISGTNPDTQYF. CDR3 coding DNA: TGTGCCAGCAGCCAAGAAATTAGCGGGACTAACCCAGATACGCAGTATTTT.

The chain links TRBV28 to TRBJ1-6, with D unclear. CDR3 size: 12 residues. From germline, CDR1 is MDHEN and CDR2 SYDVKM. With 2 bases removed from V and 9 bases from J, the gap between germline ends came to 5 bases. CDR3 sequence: CASSLESSPLHF. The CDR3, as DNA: TGTGCCAGCAGTTTAGAAAGTTCACCCCTCCACTTT. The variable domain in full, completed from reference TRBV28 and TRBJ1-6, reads DVKVTQSSRYLVKRTGEKVFLECVQDMDHENMFWYRQDPGLGLRLIYFSYDVKMKEKGDIPEGYSVSREKKERFSLILESASTNQTSMYLCASSLESSPLHFGNGTRLTVT.

CDR3 in DNA: TGTGCCAGTAGTAACCGACCGAGATGCTGCAATCAGCCCCAGCATTTT. This translates into CASSNRPRCCNQPQHF. The V call is TRBV19, the J call TRBJ1-5; D remains unclear. Germline V gives CDR1 LNHDA, CDR2 SQIVND (reference sequence). With 4 bases removed from V and 2 bases from J, the gap between germline ends came to 15 bases. The CDR3 sequence is 16 residues long.

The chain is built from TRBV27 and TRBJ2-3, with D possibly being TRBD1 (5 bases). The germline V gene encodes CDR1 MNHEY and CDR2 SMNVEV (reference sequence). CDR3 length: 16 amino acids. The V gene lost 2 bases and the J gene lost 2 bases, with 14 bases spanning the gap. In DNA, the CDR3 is TGTGCCAGCAGTTTAAGGGGAAAGATCTCCACAGATACGCAGTATTTT. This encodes CASSLRGKISTDTQYF.

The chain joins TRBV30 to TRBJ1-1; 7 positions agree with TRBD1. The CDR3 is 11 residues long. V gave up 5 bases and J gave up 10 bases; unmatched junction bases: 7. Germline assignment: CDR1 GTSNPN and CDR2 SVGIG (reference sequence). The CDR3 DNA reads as TGTGCCTGGGGTATACAGGGGAGAGCTTTCTTT. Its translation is CAWGIQGRAFF. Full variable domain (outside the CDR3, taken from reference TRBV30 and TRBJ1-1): SQTIHQWPATLVQPVGSPLSLECTVEGTSNPNLYWYRQAAGRGLQLLFYSVGIGQISSEVPQNLSASRPQDRQFILSSKKLLLSDSGFYLCAWGIQGRAFFGQGTRLTVV.

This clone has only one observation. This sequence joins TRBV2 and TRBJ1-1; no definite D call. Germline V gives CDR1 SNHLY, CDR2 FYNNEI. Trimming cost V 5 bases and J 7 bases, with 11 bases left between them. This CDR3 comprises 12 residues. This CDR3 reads CASSPSRFEAFF. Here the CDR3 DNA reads TGTGCCAGCAGTCCGTCTCGCTTTGAAGCTTTCTTT.

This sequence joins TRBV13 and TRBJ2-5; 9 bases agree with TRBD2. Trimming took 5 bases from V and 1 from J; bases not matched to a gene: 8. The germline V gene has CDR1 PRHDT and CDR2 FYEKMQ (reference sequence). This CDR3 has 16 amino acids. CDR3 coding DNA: TGTGCCAGCAGCACGAGACTAGCGGCTACCCAAGAGACCCAGTACTTC. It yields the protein CASSTRLAATQETQYF.

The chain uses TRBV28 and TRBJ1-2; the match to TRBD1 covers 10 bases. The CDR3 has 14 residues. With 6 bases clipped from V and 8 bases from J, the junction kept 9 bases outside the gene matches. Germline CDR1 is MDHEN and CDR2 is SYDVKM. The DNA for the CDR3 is TGTGCCAGCAGGGACCCGGGACAGGGGTGGGGCTACACCTTC. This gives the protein CASRDPGQGWGYTF.

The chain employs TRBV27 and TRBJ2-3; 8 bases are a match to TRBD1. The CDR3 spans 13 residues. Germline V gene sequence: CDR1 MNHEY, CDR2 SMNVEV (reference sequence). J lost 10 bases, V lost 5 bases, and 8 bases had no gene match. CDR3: CASSPTTGQAQYF. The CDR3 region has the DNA TGTGCCAGCAGTCCAACCACGGGACAGGCGCAGTATTTT.

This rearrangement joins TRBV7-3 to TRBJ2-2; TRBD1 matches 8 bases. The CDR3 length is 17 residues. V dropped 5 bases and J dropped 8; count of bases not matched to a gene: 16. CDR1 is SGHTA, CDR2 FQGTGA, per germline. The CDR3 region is CASSLRQGHWELGELFF. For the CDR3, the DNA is TGTGCCAGCAGCCTTAGACAGGGGCATTGGGAACTGGGGGAGCTGTTTTTT.

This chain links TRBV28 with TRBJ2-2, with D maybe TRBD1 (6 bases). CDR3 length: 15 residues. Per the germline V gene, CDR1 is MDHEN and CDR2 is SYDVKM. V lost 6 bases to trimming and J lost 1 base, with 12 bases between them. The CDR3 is CASRTGTLNTGELFF. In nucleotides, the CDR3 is TGTGCCAGCAGAACCGGGACATTGAACACCGGGGAGCTGTTTTTT.

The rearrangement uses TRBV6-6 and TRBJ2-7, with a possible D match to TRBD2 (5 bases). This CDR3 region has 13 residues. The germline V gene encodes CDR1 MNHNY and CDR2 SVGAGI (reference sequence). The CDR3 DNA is TGTGCGTCTTCAGCGGAAAAATCCTACGAGCAGTACTTC. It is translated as CASSAEKSYEQYF.

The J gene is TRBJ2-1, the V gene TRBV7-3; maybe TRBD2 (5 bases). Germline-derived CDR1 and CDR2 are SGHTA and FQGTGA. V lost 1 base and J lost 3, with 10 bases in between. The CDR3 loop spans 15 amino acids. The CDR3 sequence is CASSLSAGLYNEQFF. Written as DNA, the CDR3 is TGTGCCAGCAGCTTAAGCGCTGGACTCTACAATGAGCAGTTCTTC.

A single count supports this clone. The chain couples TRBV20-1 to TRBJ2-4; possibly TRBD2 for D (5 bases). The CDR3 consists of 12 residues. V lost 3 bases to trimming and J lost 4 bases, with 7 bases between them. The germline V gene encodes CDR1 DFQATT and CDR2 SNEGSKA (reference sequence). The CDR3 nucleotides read TGCAGTGCTAGTAGAGGGAAAAACATTCAGTACTTC. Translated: CSASRGKNIQYF.

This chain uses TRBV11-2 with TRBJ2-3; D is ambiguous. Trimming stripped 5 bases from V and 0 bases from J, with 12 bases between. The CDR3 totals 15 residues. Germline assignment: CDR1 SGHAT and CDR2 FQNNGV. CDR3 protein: CASSRIGVSTDTQYF. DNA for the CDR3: TGTGCCAGCAGCCGGATAGGTGTAAGCACAGATACGCAGTATTTT.

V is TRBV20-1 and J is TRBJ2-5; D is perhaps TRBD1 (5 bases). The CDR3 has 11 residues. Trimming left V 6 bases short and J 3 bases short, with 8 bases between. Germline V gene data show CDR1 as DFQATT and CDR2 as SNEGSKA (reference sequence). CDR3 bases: TGCAGTGCGGGGCATGAAGAGACCCAGTACTTC. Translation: CSAGHEETQYF.

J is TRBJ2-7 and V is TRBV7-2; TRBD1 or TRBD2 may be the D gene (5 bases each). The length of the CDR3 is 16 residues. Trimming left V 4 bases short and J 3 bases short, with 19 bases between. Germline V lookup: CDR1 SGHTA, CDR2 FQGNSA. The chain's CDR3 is CASSSWGTAVYYEQYF. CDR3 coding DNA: TGTGCCAGCAGCTCTTGGGGGACGGCCGTATACTACGAGCAGTACTTC.

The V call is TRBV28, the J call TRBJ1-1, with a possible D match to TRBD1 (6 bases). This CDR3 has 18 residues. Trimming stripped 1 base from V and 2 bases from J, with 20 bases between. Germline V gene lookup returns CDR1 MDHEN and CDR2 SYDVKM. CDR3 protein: CASSLLSGARGFNTEAFF. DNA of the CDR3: TGTGCCAGCAGTTTATTATCAGGGGCGCGCGGCTTTAACACTGAAGCTTTCTTT.

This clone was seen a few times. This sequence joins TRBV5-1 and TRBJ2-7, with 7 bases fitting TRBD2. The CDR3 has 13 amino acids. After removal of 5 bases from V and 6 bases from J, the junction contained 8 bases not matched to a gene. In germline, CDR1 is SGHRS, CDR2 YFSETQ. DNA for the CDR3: TGCGCCAGCAGGCCGGGGAGGGGCCCCGAGCAGTACTTC. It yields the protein CASRPGRGPEQYF.

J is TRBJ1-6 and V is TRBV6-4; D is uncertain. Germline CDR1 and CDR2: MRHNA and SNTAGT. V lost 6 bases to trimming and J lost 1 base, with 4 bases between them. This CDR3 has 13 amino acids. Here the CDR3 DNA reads TGTGCCAGCAGGGGGTCCTATAATTCACCCCTCCACTTT. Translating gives CASRGSYNSPLHF.

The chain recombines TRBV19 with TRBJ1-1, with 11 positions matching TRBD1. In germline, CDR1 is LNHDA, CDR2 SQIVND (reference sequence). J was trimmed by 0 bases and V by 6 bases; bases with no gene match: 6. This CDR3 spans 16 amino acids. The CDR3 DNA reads TGTGCCAGTAGCTCCGGGACAGGGGGACTGAACACTGAAGCTTTCTTT. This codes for CASSSGTGGLNTEAFF.

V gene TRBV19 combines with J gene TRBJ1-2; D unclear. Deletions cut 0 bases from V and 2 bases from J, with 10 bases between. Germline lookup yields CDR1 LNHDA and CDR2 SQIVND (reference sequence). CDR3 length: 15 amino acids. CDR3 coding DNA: TGTGCCAGTAGTATAGAGACGGGAGCAAACTATGGCTACACCTTC. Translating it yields CASSIETGANYGYTF.

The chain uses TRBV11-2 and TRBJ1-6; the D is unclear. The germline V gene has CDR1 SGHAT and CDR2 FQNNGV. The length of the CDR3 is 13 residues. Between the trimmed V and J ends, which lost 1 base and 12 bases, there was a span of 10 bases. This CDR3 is CASSLVRNLPLHF. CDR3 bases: TGTGCCAGCAGCTTAGTCCGTAACCTACCCCTCCACTTT. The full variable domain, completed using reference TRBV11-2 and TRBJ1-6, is EAGVAQSPRYKIIEKRQSVAFWCNPISGHATLYWYQQILGQGPKLLIQFQNNGVVDDSQLPKDRFSAERLKGVDSTLKIQPAKLEDSAVYLCASSLVRNLPLHFGNGTRLTVT.

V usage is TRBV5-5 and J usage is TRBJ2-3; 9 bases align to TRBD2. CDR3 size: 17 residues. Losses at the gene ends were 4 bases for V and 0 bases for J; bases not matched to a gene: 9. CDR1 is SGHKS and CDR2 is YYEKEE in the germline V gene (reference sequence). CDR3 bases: TGTGCCAGCAGCGGCGGGGCGGGGGGGCTCAGCACAGATACGCAGTATTTT. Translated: CASSGGAGGLSTDTQYF.

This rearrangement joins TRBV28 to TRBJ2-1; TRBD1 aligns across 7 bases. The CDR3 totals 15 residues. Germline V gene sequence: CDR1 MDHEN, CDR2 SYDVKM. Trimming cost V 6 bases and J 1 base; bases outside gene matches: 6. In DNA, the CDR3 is TGTGCCAGCAGATCCGGGACAGCTTCCTACAATGAGCAGTTCTTC. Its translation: CASRSGTASYNEQFF.

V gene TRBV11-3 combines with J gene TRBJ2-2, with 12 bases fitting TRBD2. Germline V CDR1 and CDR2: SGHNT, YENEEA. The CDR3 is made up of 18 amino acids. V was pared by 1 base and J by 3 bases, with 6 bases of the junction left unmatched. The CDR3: CASSLGLAGALDTGELFF. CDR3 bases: TGTGCCAGCAGCTTAGGACTAGCGGGGGCCCTGGACACCGGGGAGCTGTTTTTT.